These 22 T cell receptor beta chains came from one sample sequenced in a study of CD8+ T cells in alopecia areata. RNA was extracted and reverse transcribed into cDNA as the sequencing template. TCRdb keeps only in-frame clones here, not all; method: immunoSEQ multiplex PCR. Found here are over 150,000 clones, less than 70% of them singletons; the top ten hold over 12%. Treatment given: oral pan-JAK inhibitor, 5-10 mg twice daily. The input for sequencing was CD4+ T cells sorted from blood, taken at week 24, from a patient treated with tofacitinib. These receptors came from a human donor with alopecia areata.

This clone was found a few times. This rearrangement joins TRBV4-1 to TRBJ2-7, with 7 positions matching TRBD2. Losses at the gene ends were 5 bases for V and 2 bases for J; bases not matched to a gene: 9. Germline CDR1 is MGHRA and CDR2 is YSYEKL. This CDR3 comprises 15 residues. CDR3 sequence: CASSSLTSRTYEQYF. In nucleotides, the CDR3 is TGCGCCAGCAGCTCCTTGACTAGCCGTACCTACGAGCAGTACTTC.

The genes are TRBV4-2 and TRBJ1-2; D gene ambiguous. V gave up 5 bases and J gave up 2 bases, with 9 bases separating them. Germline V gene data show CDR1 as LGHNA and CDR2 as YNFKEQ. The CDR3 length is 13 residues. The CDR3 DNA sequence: TGTGCCAGCAGCACCACGTGGAACTATGGCTACACCTTC. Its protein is CASSTTWNYGYTF.

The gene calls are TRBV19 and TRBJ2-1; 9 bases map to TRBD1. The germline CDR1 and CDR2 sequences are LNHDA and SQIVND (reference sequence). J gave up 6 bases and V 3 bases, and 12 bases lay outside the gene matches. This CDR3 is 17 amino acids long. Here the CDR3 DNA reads TGTGCCAGTAGTATGCACCACCTATTGACAGGGGGCAATGAGCAGTTCTTC. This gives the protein CASSMHHLLTGGNEQFF.

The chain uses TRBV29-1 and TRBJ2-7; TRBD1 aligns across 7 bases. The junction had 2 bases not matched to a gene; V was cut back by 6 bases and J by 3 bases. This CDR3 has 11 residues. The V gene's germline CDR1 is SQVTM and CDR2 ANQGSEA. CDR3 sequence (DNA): TGCAGCGTGGGGGACAGCTACGAGCAGTACTTC. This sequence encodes CSVGDSYEQYF.

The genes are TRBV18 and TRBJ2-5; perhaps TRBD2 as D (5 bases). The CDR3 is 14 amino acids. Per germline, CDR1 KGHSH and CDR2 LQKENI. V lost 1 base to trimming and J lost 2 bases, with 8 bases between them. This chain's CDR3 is CASSPRTEQETQYF. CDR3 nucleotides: TGTGCCAGCTCACCACGGACTGAGCAAGAGACCCAGTACTTC.

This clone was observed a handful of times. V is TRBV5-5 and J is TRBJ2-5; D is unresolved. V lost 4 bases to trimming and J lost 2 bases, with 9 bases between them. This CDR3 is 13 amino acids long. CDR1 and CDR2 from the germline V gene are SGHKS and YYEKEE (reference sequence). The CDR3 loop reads CASSRVPQETQYF. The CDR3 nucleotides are TGTGCCAGCAGCAGGGTGCCGCAAGAGACCCAGTACTTC.

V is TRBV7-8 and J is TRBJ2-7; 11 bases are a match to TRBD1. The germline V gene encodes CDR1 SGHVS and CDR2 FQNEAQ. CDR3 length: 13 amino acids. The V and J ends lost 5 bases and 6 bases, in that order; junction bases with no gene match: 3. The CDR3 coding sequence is TGTGCCAGCAGCCGCGGGACAGGGGGCGAGCAGTACTTC. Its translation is CASSRGTGGEQYF.

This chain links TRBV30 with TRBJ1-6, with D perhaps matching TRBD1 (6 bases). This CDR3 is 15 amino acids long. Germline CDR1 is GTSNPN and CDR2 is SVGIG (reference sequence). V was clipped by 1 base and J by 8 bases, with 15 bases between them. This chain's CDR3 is CAWSAPGAGDSPLHF. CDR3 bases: TGTGCCTGGAGTGCCCCGGGGGCGGGAGATTCACCCCTCCACTTT.

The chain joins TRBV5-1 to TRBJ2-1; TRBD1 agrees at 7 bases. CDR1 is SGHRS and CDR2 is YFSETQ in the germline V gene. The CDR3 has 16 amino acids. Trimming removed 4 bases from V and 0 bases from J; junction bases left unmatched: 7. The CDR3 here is CASSLTGLSSYNEQFF. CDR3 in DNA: TGCGCCAGCAGCCTGACAGGGCTGAGCTCCTACAATGAGCAGTTCTTC.

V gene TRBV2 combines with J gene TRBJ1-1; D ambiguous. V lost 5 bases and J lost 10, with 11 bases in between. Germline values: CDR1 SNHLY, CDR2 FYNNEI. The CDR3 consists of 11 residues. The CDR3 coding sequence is TGTGCCAGCAGTCCGACGACCGCAGCTTTCTTT. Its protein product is CASSPTTAAFF.

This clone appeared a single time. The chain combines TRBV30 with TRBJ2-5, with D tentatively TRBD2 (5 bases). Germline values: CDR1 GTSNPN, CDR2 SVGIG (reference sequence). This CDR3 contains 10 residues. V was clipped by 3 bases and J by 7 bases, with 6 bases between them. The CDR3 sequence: CAWSRGTQYF. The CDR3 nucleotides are TGTGCCTGGAGCCGGGGGACCCAGTACTTC.

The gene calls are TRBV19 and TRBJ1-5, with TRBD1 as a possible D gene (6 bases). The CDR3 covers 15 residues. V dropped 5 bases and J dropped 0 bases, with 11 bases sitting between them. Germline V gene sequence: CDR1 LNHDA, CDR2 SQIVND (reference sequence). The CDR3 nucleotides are TGTGCCAGTAGTTTCGGGGGGGCTAGCAATCAGCCCCAGCATTTT. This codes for CASSFGGASNQPQHF.

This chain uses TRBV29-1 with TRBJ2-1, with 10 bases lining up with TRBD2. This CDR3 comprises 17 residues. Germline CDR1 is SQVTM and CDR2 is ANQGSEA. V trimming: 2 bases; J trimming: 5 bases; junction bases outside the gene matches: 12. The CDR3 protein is CSVESGGASGRHNEQFF. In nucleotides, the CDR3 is TGCAGCGTTGAATCGGGAGGGGCTAGCGGGAGACACAATGAGCAGTTCTTC.

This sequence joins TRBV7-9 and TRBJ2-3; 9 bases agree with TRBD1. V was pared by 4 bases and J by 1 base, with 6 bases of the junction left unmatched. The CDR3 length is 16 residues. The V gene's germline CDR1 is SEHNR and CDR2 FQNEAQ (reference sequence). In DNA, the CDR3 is TGTGCCAGCAGCTCACAGGGGGCTTATCGCACAGATACGCAGTATTTT. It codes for CASSSQGAYRTDTQYF.

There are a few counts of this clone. The CDR3 spells CASSQSTARGPQPQHF. The CDR3 bases are TGCGCCAGCAGCCAGTCGACGGCCAGGGGTCCCCAGCCCCAGCATTTT. V and J are TRBV4-1 and TRBJ1-5, with a weak D call TRBD1 (6 bases). The CDR3 totals 16 residues. CDR1 is MGHRA, CDR2 YSYEKL, per germline. The V gene lost 3 bases and the J gene lost 7 bases, with 19 bases spanning the gap.

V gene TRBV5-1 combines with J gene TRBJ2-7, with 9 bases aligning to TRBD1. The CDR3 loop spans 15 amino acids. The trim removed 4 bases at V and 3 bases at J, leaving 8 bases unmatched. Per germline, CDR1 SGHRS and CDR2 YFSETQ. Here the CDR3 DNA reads TGCGCCAGCAGCGAAGGGACAGGGACTTACTACGAGCAGTACTTC. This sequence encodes CASSEGTGTYYEQYF.

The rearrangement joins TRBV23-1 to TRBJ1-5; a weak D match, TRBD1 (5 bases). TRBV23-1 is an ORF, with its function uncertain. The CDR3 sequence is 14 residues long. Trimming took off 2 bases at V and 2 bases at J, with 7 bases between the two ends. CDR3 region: CASSQPGRNQPQHF. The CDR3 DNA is TGCGCCAGCAGTCAACCAGGGCGCAATCAGCCCCAGCATTTT.

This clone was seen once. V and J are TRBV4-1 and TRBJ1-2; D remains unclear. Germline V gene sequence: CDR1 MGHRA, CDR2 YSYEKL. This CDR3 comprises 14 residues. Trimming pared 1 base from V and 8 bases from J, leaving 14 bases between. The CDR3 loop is CASSQAARLGGYTF. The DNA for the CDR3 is TGCGCCAGCAGCCAAGCTGCGAGGTTGGGGGGCTACACCTTC.

CDR3 DNA: TGTGCCAGCAGCTTTGGACGGTTTGGCGAGACCCAGTACTTC. Translation gives CASSFGRFGETQYF. This sequence joins TRBV7-6 and TRBJ2-5; D is undetermined. The CDR3 covers 14 residues. Germline CDR1 reads SGHVS; CDR2 reads FNYEAQ. The V end was cut by 3 bases, the J end by 5 bases, with 13 bases between.

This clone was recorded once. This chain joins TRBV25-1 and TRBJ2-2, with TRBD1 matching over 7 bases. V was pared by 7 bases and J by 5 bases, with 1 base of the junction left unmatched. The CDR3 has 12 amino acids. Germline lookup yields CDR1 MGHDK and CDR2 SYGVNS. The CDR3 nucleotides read TGTGCCAGCAAGACAGGGACCGGGGAGCTGTTTTTT. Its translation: CASKTGTGELFF.

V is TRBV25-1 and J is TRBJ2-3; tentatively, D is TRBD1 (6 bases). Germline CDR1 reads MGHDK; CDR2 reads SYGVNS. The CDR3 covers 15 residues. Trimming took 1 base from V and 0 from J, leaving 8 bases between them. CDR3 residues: CASSESGVSTDTQYF. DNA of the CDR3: TGTGCCAGCAGTGAATCAGGGGTGAGCACAGATACGCAGTATTTT.

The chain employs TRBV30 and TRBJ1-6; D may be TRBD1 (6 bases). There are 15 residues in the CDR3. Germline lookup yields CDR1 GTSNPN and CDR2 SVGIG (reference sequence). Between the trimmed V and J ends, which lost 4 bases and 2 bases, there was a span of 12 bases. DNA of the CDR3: TGTGCCTGGACAAACGGGGGCCCCTATAATTCACCCCTCCACTTT. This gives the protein CAWTNGGPYNSPLHF.